This T cell receptor beta chain came from a study of identical twins. The CDR3 has 13 residues. CDR1 and CDR2 from the germline V gene are SGHDT and YYEEEE. V was cut by 7 bases and J by 3 bases, with 11 bases left in between. TCRdb ran MiXCR on the 5' RACE reads and lists one entry per CDR3 protein. The sample lists approximately 190,000 distinct CDR3 sequences, around a sixth occurring once. Another study also made use of these data, one on T cells expressing NK-cell markers. Per that study: Among CD8+ T cells from more than five donors, dominant NKG2C+ clonotypes accounted for about 1.0-7.0%.

The chain employs TRBV5-6 and TRBJ2-1, with D possibly called TRBD1 or TRBD2 (5 bases each). The sequenced sample consisted of CD8+ T cells sorted from blood. The clonotype comes from a woman aged 18-30 years in good health. DNA for the CDR3: TGTGCCAGCTTTCGGGGCAGCTACAATGAGCAGTTCTTC. Protein: CASFRGSYNEQFF. Full variable domain (missing parts from reference TRBV5-6 and TRBJ2-1): DAGVTQSPTHLIKTRGQQVTLRCSPKSGHDTVSWYQQALGQGPQFIFQYYEEEERQRGNFPDRFSGHQFPNYSSELNVNALLLGDSALYLCASFRGSYNEQFFGPGTRLTVL.